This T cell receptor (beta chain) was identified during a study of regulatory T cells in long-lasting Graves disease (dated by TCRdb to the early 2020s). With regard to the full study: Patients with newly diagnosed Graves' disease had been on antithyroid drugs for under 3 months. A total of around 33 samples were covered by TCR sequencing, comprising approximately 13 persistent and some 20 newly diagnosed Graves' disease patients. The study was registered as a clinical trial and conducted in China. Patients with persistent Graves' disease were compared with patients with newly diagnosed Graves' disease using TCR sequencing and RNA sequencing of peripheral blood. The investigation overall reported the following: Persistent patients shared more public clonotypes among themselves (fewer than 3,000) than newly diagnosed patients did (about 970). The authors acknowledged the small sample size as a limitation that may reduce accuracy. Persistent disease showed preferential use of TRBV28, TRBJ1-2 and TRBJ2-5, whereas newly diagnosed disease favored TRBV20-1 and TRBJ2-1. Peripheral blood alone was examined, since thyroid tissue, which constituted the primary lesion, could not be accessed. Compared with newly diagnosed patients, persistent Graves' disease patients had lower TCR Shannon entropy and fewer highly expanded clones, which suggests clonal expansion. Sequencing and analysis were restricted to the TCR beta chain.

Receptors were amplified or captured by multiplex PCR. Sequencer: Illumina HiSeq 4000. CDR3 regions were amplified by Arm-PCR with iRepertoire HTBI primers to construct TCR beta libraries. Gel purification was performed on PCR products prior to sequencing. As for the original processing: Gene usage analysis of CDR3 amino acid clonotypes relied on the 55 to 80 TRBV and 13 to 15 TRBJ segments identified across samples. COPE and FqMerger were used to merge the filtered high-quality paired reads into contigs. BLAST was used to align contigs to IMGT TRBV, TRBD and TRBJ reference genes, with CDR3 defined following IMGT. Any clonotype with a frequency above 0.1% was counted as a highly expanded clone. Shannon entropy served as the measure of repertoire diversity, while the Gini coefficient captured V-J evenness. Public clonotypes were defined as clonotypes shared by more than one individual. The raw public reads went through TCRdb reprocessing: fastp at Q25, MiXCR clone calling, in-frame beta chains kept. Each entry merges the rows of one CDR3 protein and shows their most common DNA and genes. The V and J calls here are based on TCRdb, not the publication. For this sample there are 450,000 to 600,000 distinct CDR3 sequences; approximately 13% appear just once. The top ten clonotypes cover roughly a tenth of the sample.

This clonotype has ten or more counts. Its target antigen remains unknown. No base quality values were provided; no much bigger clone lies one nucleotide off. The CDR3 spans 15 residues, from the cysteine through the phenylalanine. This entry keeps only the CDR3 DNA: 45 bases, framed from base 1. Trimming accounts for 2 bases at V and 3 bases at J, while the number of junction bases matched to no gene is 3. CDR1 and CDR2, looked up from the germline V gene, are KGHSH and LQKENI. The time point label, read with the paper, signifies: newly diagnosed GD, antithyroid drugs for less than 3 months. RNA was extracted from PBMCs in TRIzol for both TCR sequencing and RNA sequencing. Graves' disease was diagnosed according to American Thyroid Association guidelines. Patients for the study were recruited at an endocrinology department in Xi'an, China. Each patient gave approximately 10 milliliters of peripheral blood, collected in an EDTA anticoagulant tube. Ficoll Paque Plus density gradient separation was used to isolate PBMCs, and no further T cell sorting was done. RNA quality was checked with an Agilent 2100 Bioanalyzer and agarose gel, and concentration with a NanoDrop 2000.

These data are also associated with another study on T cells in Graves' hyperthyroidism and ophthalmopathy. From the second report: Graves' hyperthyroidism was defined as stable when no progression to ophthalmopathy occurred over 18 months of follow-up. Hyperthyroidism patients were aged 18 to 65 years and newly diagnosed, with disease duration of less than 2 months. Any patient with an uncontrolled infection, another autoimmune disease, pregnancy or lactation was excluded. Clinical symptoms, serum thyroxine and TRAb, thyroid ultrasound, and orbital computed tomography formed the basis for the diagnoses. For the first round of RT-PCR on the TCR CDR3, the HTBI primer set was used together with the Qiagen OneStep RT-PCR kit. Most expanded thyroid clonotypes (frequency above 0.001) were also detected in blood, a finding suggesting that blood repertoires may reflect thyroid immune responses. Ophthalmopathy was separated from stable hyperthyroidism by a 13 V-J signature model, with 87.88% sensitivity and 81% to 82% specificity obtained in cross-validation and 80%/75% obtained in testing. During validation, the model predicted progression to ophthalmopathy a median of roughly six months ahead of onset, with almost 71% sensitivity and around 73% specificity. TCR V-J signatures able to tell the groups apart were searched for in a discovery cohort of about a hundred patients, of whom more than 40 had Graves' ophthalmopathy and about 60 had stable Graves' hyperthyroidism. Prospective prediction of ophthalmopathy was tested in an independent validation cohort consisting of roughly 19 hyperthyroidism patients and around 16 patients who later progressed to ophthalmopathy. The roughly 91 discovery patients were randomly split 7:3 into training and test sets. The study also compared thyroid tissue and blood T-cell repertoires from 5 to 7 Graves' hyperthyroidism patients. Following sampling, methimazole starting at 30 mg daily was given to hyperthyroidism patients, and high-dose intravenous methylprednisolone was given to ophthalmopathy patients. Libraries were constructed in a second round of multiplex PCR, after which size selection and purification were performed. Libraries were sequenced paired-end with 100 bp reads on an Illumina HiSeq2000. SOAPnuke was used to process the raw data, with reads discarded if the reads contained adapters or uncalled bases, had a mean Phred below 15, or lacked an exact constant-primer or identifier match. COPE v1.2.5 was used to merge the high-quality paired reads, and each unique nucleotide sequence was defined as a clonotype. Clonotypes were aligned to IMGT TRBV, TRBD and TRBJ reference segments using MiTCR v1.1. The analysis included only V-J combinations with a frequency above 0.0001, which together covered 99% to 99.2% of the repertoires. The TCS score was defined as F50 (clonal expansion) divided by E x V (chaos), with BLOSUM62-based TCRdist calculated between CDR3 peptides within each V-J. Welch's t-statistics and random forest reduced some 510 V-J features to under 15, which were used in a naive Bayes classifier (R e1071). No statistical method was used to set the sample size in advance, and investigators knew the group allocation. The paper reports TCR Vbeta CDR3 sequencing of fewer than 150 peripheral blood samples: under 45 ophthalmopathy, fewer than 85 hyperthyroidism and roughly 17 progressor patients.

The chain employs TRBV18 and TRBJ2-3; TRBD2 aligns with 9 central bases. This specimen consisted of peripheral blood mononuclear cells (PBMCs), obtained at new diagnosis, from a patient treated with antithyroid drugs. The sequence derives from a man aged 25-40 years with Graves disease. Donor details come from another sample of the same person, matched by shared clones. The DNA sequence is TGTGCCAGCTCACCAAAAGCGGGAGGAACAGATACGCAGTATTTT. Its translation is CASSPKAGGTDTQYF.